This TCR beta chain was recorded in a study of shared clonotypes between healthy human individuals. V lost 4 bases and J lost 6; bases outside the gene matches: 9. The CDR3 is made up of 15 amino acids. CDR1 and CDR2 (germline): SGHRS, YFSETQ. The study drew its donors from healthy HIV-negative adults without recent acute infections or vaccinations. CD45RA+ naive and CD45RA-negative memory subsets were separated from CD4+ cells. Only in-frame clones appear in the TCRdb table, and some are missing; sequencing was by immunoSEQ multiplex PCR. The table records 2 million to 2.5 million clones, more than 90% of them present only once.

The sequenced material came from naive CD4+ T cells sorted from blood. Subset here: CD45RA+ positively selected. This receptor was identified in a young man in good health. The chain recombines TRBV5-1 with TRBJ1-4; the match to TRBD1 covers 7 bases. For the CDR3, the DNA is TGCGCCAGCAGCCCTCGACAGGGTAGGGATGAAAAACTGTTTTTT. This sequence encodes CASSPRQGRDEKLFF.